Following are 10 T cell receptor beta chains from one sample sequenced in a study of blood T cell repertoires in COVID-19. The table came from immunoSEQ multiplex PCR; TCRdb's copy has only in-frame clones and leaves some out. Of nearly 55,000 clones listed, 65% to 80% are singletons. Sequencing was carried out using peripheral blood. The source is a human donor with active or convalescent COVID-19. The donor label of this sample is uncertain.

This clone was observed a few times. The CDR3, as DNA: TGTGCCAGCAGCTTGAGGGATCTAGCGGAGAAGGGCGAGCAGTACTTC. Protein product: CASSLRDLAEKGEQYF. The chain joins TRBV5-4 to TRBJ2-7; 7 bases line up with TRBD2. Germline CDR1 is SGHNT and CDR2 is YYREEE (reference sequence). The length of the CDR3 is 16 residues. V lost 1 base and J lost 6; bases outside the gene matches: 13.

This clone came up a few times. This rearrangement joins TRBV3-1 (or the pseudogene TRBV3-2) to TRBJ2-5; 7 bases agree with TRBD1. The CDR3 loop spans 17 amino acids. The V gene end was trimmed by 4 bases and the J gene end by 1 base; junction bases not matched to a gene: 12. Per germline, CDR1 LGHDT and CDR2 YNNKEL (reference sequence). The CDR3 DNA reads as TGTGCCAGCAGCCCGCCGCGGTTTCGGGACAGCCAAGAGACCCAGTACTTC. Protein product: CASSPPRFRDSQETQYF.

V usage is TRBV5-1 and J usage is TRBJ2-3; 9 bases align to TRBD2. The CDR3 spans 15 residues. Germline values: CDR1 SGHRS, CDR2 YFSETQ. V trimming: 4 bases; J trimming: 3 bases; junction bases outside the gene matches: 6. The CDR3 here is CASSPRTSETDTQYF. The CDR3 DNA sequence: TGCGCCAGCAGCCCCCGGACTAGCGAGACAGATACGCAGTATTTT.

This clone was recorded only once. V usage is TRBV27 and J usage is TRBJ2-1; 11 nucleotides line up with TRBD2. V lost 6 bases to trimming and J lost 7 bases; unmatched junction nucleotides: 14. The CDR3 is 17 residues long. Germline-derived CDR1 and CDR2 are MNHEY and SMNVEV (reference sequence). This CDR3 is CASRQFGTSGRTNEQFF. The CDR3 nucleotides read TGTGCCAGCAGACAATTCGGCACTAGCGGGAGAACGAATGAGCAGTTCTTC.

CDR3 sequence: CASNRENSNQPQHF. CDR3 nucleotides: TGTGCCAGCAACAGAGAAAATAGCAATCAGCCCCAGCATTTT. V usage is TRBV2 and J usage is TRBJ1-5; D call uncertain. Germline-derived CDR1 and CDR2 are SNHLY and FYNNEI. V lost 7 bases and J lost 0, with 10 bases in between. The CDR3 runs to 14 residues.

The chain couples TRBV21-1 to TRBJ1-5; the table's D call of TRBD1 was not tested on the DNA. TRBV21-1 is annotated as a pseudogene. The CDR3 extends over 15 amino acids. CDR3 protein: CASSTTGAGGRPQHF. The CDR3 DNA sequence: TGTGCCAGCAGCACAACAGGGGCTGGTGGGAGGCCCCAGCATTTT.

DNA of the CDR3: TGTGCTAGTGGTTTGCCAACCGGGACAGGACACAATGAGCAGTTCTTC. As protein: CASGLPTGTGHNEQFF. This chain uses TRBV12-5 with TRBJ2-1, with 8 bases fitting TRBD1. Trimming removed 2 bases from V and 5 bases from J; junction bases left unmatched: 8. CDR3 size: 16 residues. CDR1 LGHNT and CDR2 FRNRAP come from the germline V gene.

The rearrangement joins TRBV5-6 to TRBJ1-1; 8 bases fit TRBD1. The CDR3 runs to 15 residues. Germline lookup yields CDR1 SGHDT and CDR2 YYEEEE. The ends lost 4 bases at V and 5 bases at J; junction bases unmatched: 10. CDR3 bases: TGTGCCAGCAGCCCTTACCGGACAGGGACAACTGAAGCTTTCTTT. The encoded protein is CASSPYRTGTTEAFF. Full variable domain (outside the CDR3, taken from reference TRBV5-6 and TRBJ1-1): DAGVTQSPTHLIKTRGQQVTLRCSPKSGHDTVSWYQQALGQGPQFIFQYYEEEERQRGNFPDRFSGHQFPNYSSELNVNALLLGDSALYLCASSPYRTGTTEAFFGQGTRLTVV.

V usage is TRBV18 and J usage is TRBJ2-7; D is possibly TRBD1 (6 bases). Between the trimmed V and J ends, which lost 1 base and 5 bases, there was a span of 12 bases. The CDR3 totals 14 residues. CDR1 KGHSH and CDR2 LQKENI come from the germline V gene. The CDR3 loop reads CASSPRDTVNEQYF. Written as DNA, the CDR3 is TGTGCCAGCTCACCACGGGACACGGTGAACGAGCAGTACTTC.

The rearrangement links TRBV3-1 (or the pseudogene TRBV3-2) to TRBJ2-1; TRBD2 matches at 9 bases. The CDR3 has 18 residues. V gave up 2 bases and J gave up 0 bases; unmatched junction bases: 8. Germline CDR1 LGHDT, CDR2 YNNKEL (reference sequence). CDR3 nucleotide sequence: TGTGCCAGCAGCCAATCGGCGGGAGGGCCTAGCTCCTACAATGAGCAGTTCTTC. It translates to CASSQSAGGPSSYNEQFF.